This T cell receptor (beta chain) comes out of a study of blood T cell repertoires in COVID-19. The overall study: Collection of acute and convalescent COVID-19 samples took place in the United States, Italy and Spain. From T cells, B-cell-depleted T cells, or PBMCs came the material, which was cDNA or gDNA.

Trimming took off 6 bases at V and 2 bases at J, with 15 bases between the two ends. The CDR3 totals 15 residues. Germline CDR1 KGHDR, CDR2 SFDVKD. In the original processing: Nucleated cell counts were estimated from reference gene primer amplification. Sequencing was performed with immunoSEQ multiplex PCR; in TCRdb, only in-frame clones are kept and a portion is missing. V and J calls and clone size are as listed in that table; D and trimming were resolved from the DNA. The sample carries 130,000 or so clones, approximately 88% recorded once. The sequencing sample was made of peripheral blood. This chain uses TRBV24-1 with TRBJ1-2; D remains ambiguous. The sequence came from a man aged 55 to 69 with acute or convalescent COVID-19. In nucleotides, the CDR3 is TGTGCCACCAGTCCGCCAGACACTGGAAACTATGGCTACACCTTC. This encodes CATSPPDTGNYGYTF.